The 24 T cell receptor beta chains below come from one sample, sequenced in a study of human T cells and chemical hapten exposure. TCRdb reanalysed the RACE reads using MiXCR and keeps one entry per CDR3 protein. The sample lists 85,000 to 100,000 distinct CDR3 sequences, approximately 11% occurring once. The time point: patch test 2, 6 weeks after DPC sensitization. Specified treatment: therapeutic diphenylcyclopropenone sensitization with weekly scalp DPC. The sample in question was whole blood, obtained in connection with sensitization to the hapten diphenylcyclopropenone (DPC). Source of these receptors: a man aged 35 to 55 with alopecia areata. Some clones in this sample may be carry-over from other donors' samples.

CDR3 DNA: TGTGCCAGCAGTAACCCTACATGGATAACCTTTAGCACAGATACGCAGTATTTT. Protein sequence: CASSNPTWITFSTDTQYF. The chain combines TRBV6-5 with TRBJ2-3; D is undetermined. Germline V gene data show CDR1 as MNHEY and CDR2 as SVGAGI. Trimming shortened V by 5 bases and J by 0 bases, and 21 bases separated the two germline ends. The CDR3 has 18 residues.

The genes are TRBV7-9 and TRBJ2-1; D may correspond to TRBD1 or TRBD2 (5 bases each). From germline, CDR1 is SEHNR and CDR2 FQNEAQ (reference sequence). Trimming stripped 2 bases from V and 5 bases from J, with 13 bases between. This CDR3 region has 15 residues. In DNA form, the CDR3 reads TGTGCCAGCAGCTTAAGAGGGACCGAAAACAATGAGCAGTTCTTC. Translating it yields CASSLRGTENNEQFF.

This rearrangement joins TRBV28 to TRBJ2-7; D is perhaps TRBD2 (6 bases). Germline V lookup: CDR1 MDHEN, CDR2 SYDVKM. The CDR3 is 15 residues long. Deletions cut 5 bases from V and 4 bases from J, with 18 bases between. The CDR3 loop reads CASSNTVGGRYEQYF. The CDR3 DNA is TGTGCCAGCAGTAACACAGTGGGGGGTAGATACGAGCAGTACTTC.

This clonotype came up a few times. This rearrangement joins TRBV6-2 or TRBV6-3 to TRBJ2-7; 14 positions agree with TRBD2. The junction had 6 bases not matched to a gene; V was cut back by 2 bases and J by 0 bases. CDR3 size: 18 residues. Germline V gene sequence: CDR1 MNHEY, CDR2 SVGEGT. This CDR3 is CASSYHPGTSGGSYEQYF. CDR3 nucleotides: TGTGCCAGCAGTTACCATCCCGGGACTAGCGGGGGCTCCTACGAGCAGTACTTC.

The rearrangement uses TRBV6-1 and TRBJ2-1, with a weak D call TRBD2 (7 bases). This CDR3 contains 14 residues. The V and J ends lost 2 bases and 4 bases respectively, with 9 bases between them. Germline-derived CDR1 and CDR2 are MNHNS and SASEGT. CDR3 in amino acids: CASSERGGYNEQFF. In DNA form, the CDR3 reads TGTGCCAGCAGTGAAAGGGGGGGATACAATGAGCAGTTCTTC.

As DNA, the CDR3 is TGTGCCAGCAGCTCTACCGCAGGCTACGGAAACACCATATATTTT. This translates into CASSSTAGYGNTIYF. The chain couples TRBV7-9 to TRBJ1-3; no clear D gene. V shed 4 bases and J shed 4 bases, with 14 bases lying between them. Germline V gene data show CDR1 as SEHNR and CDR2 as FQNEAQ (reference sequence). This CDR3 region has 15 residues.

The chain combines TRBV10-2 with TRBJ2-2, with D perhaps TRBD2 (5 bases). CDR1 WSHSY and CDR2 SAAADI come from the germline V gene. Between the trimmed V and J ends, which lost 7 bases and 6 bases, there was a span of 9 bases. CDR3 length: 12 amino acids. In DNA, the CDR3 is TGCGCCAGCAAGGGAGACGCCGGGGAGCTGTTTTTT. Encoded protein: CASKGDAGELFF.

This clonotype was found a few times. The chain carries TRBV20-1 and TRBJ2-7; D unresolved. Germline CDR1 is DFQATT and CDR2 is SNEGSKA (reference sequence). The CDR3 runs to 15 residues. The germline V and J ends were trimmed by 6 bases and 2 bases, with 20 bases remaining between them. In nucleotides, the CDR3 is TGCAGTGCCCACACGGGCGTAGGCGGCGCCTACGAGCAGTACTTC. Its protein is CSAHTGVGGAYEQYF.

This clonotype has only a few counts. The gene calls are TRBV29-1 and TRBJ1-2, with 10 bases lining up with TRBD1. V gave up 7 bases and J gave up 5 bases; unmatched junction bases: 10. The germline V gene encodes CDR1 SQVTM and CDR2 ANQGSEA. This CDR3 is built from 14 residues. The CDR3 nucleotides read TGCAGCGCGACAGGGGGCGCCGAACGTTATGGCTACACCTTC. Protein: CSATGGAERYGYTF.

This clonotype was recorded a few times. This rearrangement joins TRBV6-2 or TRBV6-3 to TRBJ1-2; D is unresolved. The germline V gene has CDR1 MNHEY and CDR2 SVGEGT. Trimming took 0 bases from V and 5 from J, leaving 16 bases between them. This CDR3 comprises 16 residues. CDR3 loop: CASSYSSRLGFYGYTF. CDR3 DNA: TGTGCCAGCAGTTACTCGTCTCGTCTTGGCTTTTATGGCTACACCTTC.

This clonotype came up many times. The rearrangement joins TRBV24-1 to TRBJ1-2; weak D call: TRBD1 (6 bases). Germline V lookup: CDR1 KGHDR, CDR2 SFDVKD. This CDR3 comprises 15 residues. Trimming removed 11 bases at V and 6 bases at J, with 24 bases between. CDR3 region: CAIIPAGVGMDGYTF. In DNA, the CDR3 is TGTGCCATTATACCGGCAGGGGTGGGAATGGATGGCTACACCTTC.

This chain links TRBV29-1 with TRBJ2-4; 9 positions agree with TRBD2. CDR1 and CDR2 (germline): SQVTM, ANQGSEA. The J segment lost 1 base and the V segment lost 6 bases, leaving 7 bases of the junction unmatched. This CDR3 contains 15 residues. CDR3 loop: CSVYGAGGAKNIQYF. The DNA of the CDR3 is TGCAGCGTCTACGGGGCGGGGGGGGCCAAAAACATTCAGTACTTC.

This clonotype was detected only a few times. The CDR3 spells CASSYDRVRTYEQYF. The CDR3 DNA sequence: TGTGCCAGCAGCTACGACAGGGTGAGAACCTACGAGCAGTACTTC. The chain couples TRBV5-4 to TRBJ2-7; TRBD1 aligns across 7 bases. Germline V gene lookup returns CDR1 SGHNT and CDR2 YYREEE (reference sequence). This CDR3 has 15 amino acids. J lost 2 bases, V lost 3 bases, and 8 bases had no gene match. The full variable domain, its missing parts supplied by reference TRBV5-4 and TRBJ2-7, is ETGVTQSPTHLIKTRGQQVTLRCSSQSGHNTVSWYQQALGQGPQFIFQYYREEENGRGNFPPRFSGLQFPNYSSELNVNALELDDSALYLCASSYDRVRTYEQYFGPGTRLTVT.

This clonotype was detected a few times. This rearrangement joins TRBV20-1 to TRBJ2-7; TRBD2 might be the D (5 bases). Germline V gene sequence: CDR1 DFQATT, CDR2 SNEGSKA (reference sequence). The CDR3 has 12 amino acids. V lost 0 bases and J 3 bases, leaving 6 bases between the germline ends. The CDR3 DNA sequence: TGCAGTGCTAGAGATCGGGACTACGAGCAGTACTTC. The encoded protein is CSARDRDYEQYF.

This clonotype was picked up many times. This chain uses TRBV7-9 with TRBJ1-1, with unresolved D. Germline values: CDR1 SEHNR, CDR2 FQNEAQ (reference sequence). With 0 bases removed from V and 10 bases from J, the gap between germline ends came to 9 bases. The CDR3 consists of 12 residues. CDR3 DNA: TGTGCCAGCAGCTTAGCGATGGGAGGAGCTTTCTTT. It yields the protein CASSLAMGGAFF.

This clonotype was recorded a few times. The chain is built from TRBV10-3 and TRBJ2-1; 12 bases map to TRBD2. This CDR3 comprises 15 residues. V lost 5 bases, J lost 8 bases, and 7 bases stayed unmatched. Germline-derived CDR1 and CDR2 are ENHRY and SYGVKD. The CDR3 DNA is TGTGCCATCAGTCTAGCGGGAGGGCCTGCGGATGAGCAGTTCTTC. The encoded protein is CAISLAGGPADEQFF.

J is TRBJ1-2 and V is TRBV12-3 or TRBV12-4; D might be TRBD1 (5 bases). The CDR3 is made up of 11 amino acids. Trimming left V 3 bases short and J 6 bases short, with 5 bases between. Here the CDR3 DNA reads TGTGCCAGCAGTTTCAGGGATGGCTACACCTTC. Protein: CASSFRDGYTF.

This clonotype was counted ten times or more. This chain joins TRBV28 and TRBJ1-2; 11 nucleotides align to TRBD1. The CDR3 runs 14 residues. V shed 3 bases and J 6 bases; nucleotides not matched to a gene: 3. CDR1 MDHEN and CDR2 SYDVKM come from the germline V gene. The CDR3 nucleotides are TGTGCCAGCAGTTTGGGACAGGGGGTTCATGGCTACACCTTC. This sequence encodes CASSLGQGVHGYTF.

The chain's CDR3 is CAISESAGQGDEKLFF. The CDR3 DNA is TGTGCCATCAGTGAGTCGGCTGGACAGGGCGATGAAAAACTGTTTTTT. The chain is built from TRBV10-3 and TRBJ1-4; 8 bases align to TRBD1. Germline loops: CDR1 ENHRY, CDR2 SYGVKD. Trimming took 0 bases from V and 6 from J; bases not matched to a gene: 6. The CDR3 is made up of 16 amino acids.

This chain uses TRBV20-1 with TRBJ1-3; the D is unclear. The germline V and J ends were trimmed by 0 bases and 4 bases, with 4 bases remaining between them. The germline V gene has CDR1 DFQATT and CDR2 SNEGSKA (reference sequence). The CDR3 contains 12 residues. The CDR3 is CSARDVGNTIYF. The CDR3 bases are TGCAGTGCTAGAGATGTGGGAAACACCATATATTTT.

This sequence joins TRBV10-3 and TRBJ1-1, with 8 bases identical to TRBD1. J was trimmed by 2 bases and V by 2 bases; bases with no gene match: 10. Looked up from germline, CDR1 is ENHRY and CDR2 is SYGVKD. The length of the CDR3 is 17 residues. The chain's CDR3 is CAISEPTRTGKNTEAFF. The CDR3 DNA reads as TGTGCCATCAGTGAGCCGACCCGGACAGGGAAAAACACTGAAGCTTTCTTT.

The rearrangement uses TRBV7-2 and TRBJ2-2, with 8 bases aligning to TRBD1. The CDR3 extends over 17 amino acids. The germline V gene encodes CDR1 SGHTA and CDR2 FQGNSA. With V trimmed by 5 bases and J by 2 bases, 10 bases remained unmatched. The chain's CDR3 is CASSPRTGRTNTGELFF. In DNA, the CDR3 is TGTGCCAGCAGCCCGAGGACAGGGCGGACAAACACCGGGGAGCTGTTTTTT.

This clonotype came up many times. V and J are TRBV20-1 and TRBJ2-3, with D tentatively TRBD2 (6 bases). The CDR3 is 15 amino acids. Per germline, CDR1 DFQATT and CDR2 SNEGSKA (reference sequence). With 7 bases removed from V and 0 bases from J, the gap between germline ends came to 17 bases. The CDR3 sequence is CSVRDWSTSTDTQYF. CDR3 coding DNA: TGCAGTGTTCGGGACTGGTCCACTAGCACAGATACGCAGTATTTT.

Ten or more counts support this clonotype. The V and J genes are TRBV28 and TRBJ2-5; 9 nucleotides line up with TRBD1. The CDR3 extends over 16 amino acids. Trimming removed 1 base from V and 5 bases from J; junction bases left unmatched: 8. The germline V gene encodes CDR1 MDHEN and CDR2 SYDVKM. CDR3 amino acids: CASSLYPGQGQETQYF. In DNA form, the CDR3 reads TGTGCCAGCAGTTTATATCCGGGACAGGGTCAGGAGACCCAGTACTTC.